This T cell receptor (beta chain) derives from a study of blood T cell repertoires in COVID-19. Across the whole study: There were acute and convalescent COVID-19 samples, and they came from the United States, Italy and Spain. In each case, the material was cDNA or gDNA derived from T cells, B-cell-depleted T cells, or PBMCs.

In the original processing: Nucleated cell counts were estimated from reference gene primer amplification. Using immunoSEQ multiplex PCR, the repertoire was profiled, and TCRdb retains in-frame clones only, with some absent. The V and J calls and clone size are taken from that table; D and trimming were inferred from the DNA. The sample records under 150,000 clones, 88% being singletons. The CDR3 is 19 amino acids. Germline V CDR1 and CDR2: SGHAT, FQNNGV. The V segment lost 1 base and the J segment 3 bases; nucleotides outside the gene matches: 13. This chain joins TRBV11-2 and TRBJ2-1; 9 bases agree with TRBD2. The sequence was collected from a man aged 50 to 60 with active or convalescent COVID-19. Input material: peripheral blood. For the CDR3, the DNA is TGTGCCAGCAGCTTAGCCCCCCCACGACTAGCGGTGCACTACAATGAGCAGTTCTTC. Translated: CASSLAPPRLAVHYNEQFF.